The T cell receptor (beta chain) described here comes from a study of T cell responses to AZD1222 COVID-19 vaccine. General observations from the study: None of the repertoires were sampled until the peak T cell response had passed. The breadth and depth of Spike-specific TCRs increased once two AZD1222 doses had been given.

Libraries were prepared by immunoSEQ multiplex PCR; TCRdb keeps only in-frame clonotypes and omits some of them. The repertoire holds 90,000 to 140,000 clones, with 75% to 90% as singletons. Of note for this clone: The target antigen is unknown.

Trimming cost V 5 bases and J 3 bases; bases outside gene matches: 7. CDR1 is KGHSH, CDR2 LQKENI, per germline. The CDR3 length is 15 residues. The chain is built from TRBV18 and TRBJ2-7, with 10 positions matching TRBD2. This TCR was recovered from an adult who received the AZD1222 COVID-19 vaccine. The sequencing used peripheral blood, collected 28 days after the second AZD1222 dose. The DNA of the CDR3 is TGTGCCAGCTCATCCCAAGCGGGAGGGTTCTACGAGCAGTACTTC. Translating it yields CASSSQAGGFYEQYF.